The 12 T cell receptor beta chains presented below share a single source sample, sequenced in a study of control samples from healthy donors and cancer patients. Profiled with immunoSEQ multiplex PCR; TCRdb holds only in-frame clones, not every one. The profile shows 55,000 to 90,000 clones, roughly 84% of them singletons. Sequenced sample: blood. Receptor source: a man aged 50 to 60 in good health.

This chain connects TRBV3-1 (or the pseudogene TRBV3-2) to TRBJ2-2, with 8 bases fitting TRBD1. Germline CDR1 reads LGHDT; CDR2 reads YNNKEL (reference sequence). The CDR3 spans 15 residues. V was clipped by 5 bases and J by 7 bases; unmatched bases: 9. CDR3 DNA: TGTGCCAGCAGCAATCTCCAGGGGGCTAGCGGGGAGCTGTTTTTT. This encodes CASSNLQGASGELFF.

The table lists this clone with a few counts. The chain is built from TRBV19 and TRBJ2-7; 10 positions agree with TRBD2. V was clipped by 3 bases and J by 6 bases; unmatched bases: 8. The CDR3 is made up of 15 amino acids. CDR1 and CDR2 from the germline V gene are LNHDA and SQIVND (reference sequence). CDR3 in amino acids: CASSIFSLAGAEQYF. CDR3 in DNA: TGTGCCAGTAGTATTTTTTCCCTAGCGGGAGCCGAGCAGTACTTC. The full variable domain, in which reference TRBV19 and TRBJ2-7 provide the parts outside the CDR3, is DGGITQSPKYLFRKEGQNVTLSCEQNLNHDAMYWYRQDPGQGLRLIYYSQIVNDFQKGDIAEGYSVSREKKESFPLTVTSAQKNPTAFYLCASSIFSLAGAEQYFGPGTRLTVT.

Regarding this clone: The same CDR3 arises from other DNA sequences in this sample as well. V and J are TRBV5-4 and TRBJ1-2, with a possible D match to TRBD1 (6 bases). Germline V gene sequence: CDR1 SGHNT, CDR2 YYREEE (reference sequence). Trimming stripped 0 bases from V and 2 bases from J, with 11 bases between. This CDR3 has 15 amino acids. CDR3 nucleotides: TGTGCCAGCAGCTTGGGATCCAGGGGAAACTATGGCTACACCTTC. Protein product: CASSLGSRGNYGYTF.

The J gene is TRBJ2-5, the V gene TRBV5-4, with TRBD1 as a possible D gene (6 bases). The CDR3 is made up of 15 amino acids. Trimming stripped 4 bases from V and 3 bases from J, with 16 bases between. CDR1 and CDR2 from the germline V gene are SGHNT and YYREEE (reference sequence). The CDR3 is CASSLGSPGEETQYF. Here the CDR3 DNA reads TGTGCCAGCAGCCTGGGATCCCCAGGGGAAGAGACCCAGTACTTC.

The rearrangement links TRBV5-1 to TRBJ1-4; no reliable D call. Looked up from germline, CDR1 is SGHRS and CDR2 is YFSETQ. Trimming cost V 2 bases and J 6 bases, with 14 bases left between them. There are 15 residues in the CDR3. The CDR3 spells CASSFTGSPDEKLFF. In nucleotides, the CDR3 is TGCGCCAGCAGCTTTACCGGGTCCCCAGATGAAAAACTGTTTTTT.

The chain employs TRBV9 and TRBJ2-7, with D tentatively TRBD1 (6 bases). Trimming left V 4 bases short and J 6 bases short, with 11 bases between. The CDR3 loop spans 12 amino acids. Germline CDR1 is SGDLS and CDR2 is YYNGEE. Here the CDR3 reads CASSPGVGEQYF. The CDR3 nucleotides are TGTGCCAGCAGCCCAGGGGTCGGCGAGCAGTACTTC.

This clone turned up a few times. The chain recombines TRBV19 with TRBJ1-2; D call uncertain. The V gene's germline CDR1 is LNHDA and CDR2 SQIVND (reference sequence). V was shortened by 6 bases and J by 3 bases, with 8 bases between the two germline ends. The CDR3 has 12 amino acids. The DNA for the CDR3 is TGTGCCAGTAGCATAAGGGACTATGGCTACACCTTC. Its translation: CASSIRDYGYTF.

The rearrangement links TRBV28 to TRBJ2-7; 9 nucleotides agree with TRBD1. Germline V gives CDR1 MDHEN, CDR2 SYDVKM. V was clipped by 8 bases and J by 3 bases; unmatched bases: 8. The CDR3 covers 14 residues. For the CDR3, the DNA is TGTGCCAGCGGAAGGACAGGGGTAGGCTACGAGCAGTACTTC. It yields the protein CASGRTGVGYEQYF.

The chain uses TRBV4-3 and TRBJ2-2; no firm D call. V was trimmed by 0 bases and J by 0 bases, leaving 8 bases between them. CDR3 length equals 16 residues. Germline V gene data show CDR1 as LGHNA and CDR2 as YSLEER. The CDR3 protein is CASSQETQANTGELFF. In DNA form, the CDR3 reads TGCGCCAGCAGCCAAGAAACCCAGGCGAACACCGGGGAGCTGTTTTTT.

The gene calls are TRBV6-5 and TRBJ2-5, with 11 nucleotides matching TRBD2. Germline V gene sequence: CDR1 MNHEY, CDR2 SVGAGI. The CDR3 is made up of 15 amino acids. The trim removed 2 bases at V and 5 bases at J, leaving 4 bases unmatched. The CDR3 coding sequence is TGTGCCAGCAGTTACGCCCGGACTAGCGGGGAGACCCAGTACTTC. Protein: CASSYARTSGETQYF.

The table lists this clone with a few counts. The V call is TRBV6-5, the J call TRBJ1-1; D unresolved. The CDR3 is 13 residues long. V gave up 10 bases and J gave up 6 bases, with 18 bases separating them. Per germline, CDR1 MNHEY and CDR2 SVGAGI. The CDR3 sequence is CATTVGIGSEAFF. CDR3 nucleotides: TGTGCCACCACAGTTGGCATTGGCTCTGAAGCTTTCTTT.

This clone showed up just once. This rearrangement joins TRBV4-3 to TRBJ1-3; no reliable D call. The CDR3 consists of 15 residues. Germline-derived CDR1 and CDR2 are LGHNA and YSLEER. Trimming took off 1 base at V and 4 bases at J, with 11 bases between the two ends. This chain's CDR3 is CASSQGRTSGNTIYF. CDR3 DNA: TGCGCCAGCAGCCAAGGAAGAACCTCCGGAAACACCATATATTTT.